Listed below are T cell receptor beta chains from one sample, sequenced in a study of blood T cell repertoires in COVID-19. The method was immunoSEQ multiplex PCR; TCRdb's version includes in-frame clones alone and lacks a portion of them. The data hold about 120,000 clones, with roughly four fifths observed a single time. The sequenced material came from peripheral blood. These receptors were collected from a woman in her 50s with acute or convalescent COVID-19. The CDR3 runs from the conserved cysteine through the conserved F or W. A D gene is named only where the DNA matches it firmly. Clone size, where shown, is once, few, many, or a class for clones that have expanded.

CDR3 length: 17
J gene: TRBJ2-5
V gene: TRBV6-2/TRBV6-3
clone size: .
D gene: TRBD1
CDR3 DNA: TGTGCCAGCAGTTACCCGGGACAGGGGTTACCCCAAGAGACCCAGTACTTC
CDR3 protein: CASSYPGQGLPQETQYF

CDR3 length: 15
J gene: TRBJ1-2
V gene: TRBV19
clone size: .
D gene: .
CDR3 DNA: TGTGCCAGCCAGTCCCCGGGACACGATAACTATGGCTACACCTTC
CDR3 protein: CASQSPGHDNYGYTF

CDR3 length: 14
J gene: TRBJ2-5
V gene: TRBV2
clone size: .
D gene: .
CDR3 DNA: TGTGCCAGCAGCCCATTAACAGGTCAAGAGACCCAGTACTTC
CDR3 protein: CASSPLTGQETQYF

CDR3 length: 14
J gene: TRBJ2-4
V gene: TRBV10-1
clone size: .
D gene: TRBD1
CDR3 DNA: TGCGCCAGCACCCGGGACAGGGAAAGCGACATTCAGTACTTC
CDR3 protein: CASTRDRESDIQYF

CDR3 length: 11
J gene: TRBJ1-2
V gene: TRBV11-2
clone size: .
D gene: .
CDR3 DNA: TGTGCCAGCAGCGAGCGCGGTGGCTACACCTTC
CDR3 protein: CASSERGGYTF

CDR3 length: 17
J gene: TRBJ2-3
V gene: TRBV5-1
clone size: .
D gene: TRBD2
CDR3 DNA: TGCGCCAGCAGCTCCGGACTAGCGGGAGGCTTAACAGATACGCAGTATTTT
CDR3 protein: CASSSGLAGGLTDTQYF

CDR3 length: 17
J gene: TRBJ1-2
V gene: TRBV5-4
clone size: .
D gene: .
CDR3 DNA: TGTGCCAGCAGCTTGGGGGGACAACCTATCTCAGGGGAGGGCTACACCTTC
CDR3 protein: CASSLGGQPISGEGYTF

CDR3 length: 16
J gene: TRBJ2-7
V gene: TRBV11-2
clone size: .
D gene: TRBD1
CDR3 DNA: TGTGCCAGCAGCTTACTACGGCAGGGGGCCCCTGGCGAGCAGTACTTC
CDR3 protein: CASSLLRQGAPGEQYF

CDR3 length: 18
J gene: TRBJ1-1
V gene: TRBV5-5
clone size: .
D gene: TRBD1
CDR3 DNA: TGTGCCAGCAGCCCCCTAAGGACAGGGGGCTTTATGGGCACTGAAGCTTTCTTT
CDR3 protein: CASSPLRTGGFMGTEAFF

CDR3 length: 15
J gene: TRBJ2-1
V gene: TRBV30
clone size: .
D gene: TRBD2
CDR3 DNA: TGTGCCTGGAGTGGGGTCGGGGGGGGTGTCGATGAGCAGTTCTTC
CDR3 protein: CAWSGVGGGVDEQFF

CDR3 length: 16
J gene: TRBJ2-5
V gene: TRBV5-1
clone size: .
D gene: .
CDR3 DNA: TGCGCCAGCAGCTTGGGTGCGGTAGGGGGTCGAGAGACCCAGTACTTC
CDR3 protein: CASSLGAVGGRETQYF

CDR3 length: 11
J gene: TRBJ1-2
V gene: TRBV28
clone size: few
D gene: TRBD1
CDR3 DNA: TGTGCGACAGGGCTGGCCTATGGCTACACCTTC
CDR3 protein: CATGLAYGYTF

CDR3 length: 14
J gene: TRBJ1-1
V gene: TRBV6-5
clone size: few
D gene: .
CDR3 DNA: TGTGCCAGCAGAGCAGGGGTCATTCTCCAAGGGGCTTTCTTT
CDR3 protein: CASRAGVILQGAFF

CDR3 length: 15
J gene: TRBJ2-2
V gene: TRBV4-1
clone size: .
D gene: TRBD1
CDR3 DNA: TGCGCCACTAAGTCACAGGGGACGGCCACCGGGGAGCTGTTTTTT
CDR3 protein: CATKSQGTATGELFF

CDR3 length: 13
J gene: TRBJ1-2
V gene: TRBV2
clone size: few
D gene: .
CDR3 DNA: TGTGCCAGCGTTGGGGGGGCTAACTATGGCTACACCTTC
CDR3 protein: CASVGGANYGYTF

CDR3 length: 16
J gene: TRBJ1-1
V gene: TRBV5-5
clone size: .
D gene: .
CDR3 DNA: TGTGCCAGCAGCATGGCCGTACGAACGACATACACTGAAGCTTTCTTT
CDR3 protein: CASSMAVRTTYTEAFF

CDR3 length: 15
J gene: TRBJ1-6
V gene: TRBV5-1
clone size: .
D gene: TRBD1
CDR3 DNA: TGCGCCAGCAGCCCAGGAGAAGGGGGCGGTTCACCCCTCCACTTT
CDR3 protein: CASSPGEGGGSPLHF

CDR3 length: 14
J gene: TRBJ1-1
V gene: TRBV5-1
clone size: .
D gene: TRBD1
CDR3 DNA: TGCGCCAGCAGCTTGACAGGGGCGAGCACTGAAGCTTTCTTT
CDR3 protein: CASSLTGASTEAFF

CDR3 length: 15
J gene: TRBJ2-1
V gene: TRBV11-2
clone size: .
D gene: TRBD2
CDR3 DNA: TGTGCCAGCAGCTCCCCGGGACTAGCGGCCAATGAGCAGTTCTTC
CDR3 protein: CASSSPGLAANEQFF

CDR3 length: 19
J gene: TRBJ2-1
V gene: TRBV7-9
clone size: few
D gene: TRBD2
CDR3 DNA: TGTGCCAGCAGCTTAGGGGGACTAGCGGGAGAGGGGTTCTACAATGAGCAGTTCTTC
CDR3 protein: CASSLGGLAGEGFYNEQFF

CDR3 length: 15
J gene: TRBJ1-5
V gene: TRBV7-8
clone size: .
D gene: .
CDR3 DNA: TGTGCCAGCAGCTGGGGGGCGGGGGGCAATCAGCCCCAGCATTTT
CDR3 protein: CASSWGAGGNQPQHF

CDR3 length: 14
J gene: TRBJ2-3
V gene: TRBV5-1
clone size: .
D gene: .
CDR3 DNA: TGCGCCAGCAGAGGGGCACAAAGAGAGGATACGCAGTATTTT
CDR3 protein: CASRGAQREDTQYF

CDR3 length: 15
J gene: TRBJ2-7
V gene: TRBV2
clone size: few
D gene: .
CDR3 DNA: TGTGCCAGCCAGGGAGAGGGAGGCGGGTCCTACGAGCAGTACTTC
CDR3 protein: CASQGEGGGSYEQYF

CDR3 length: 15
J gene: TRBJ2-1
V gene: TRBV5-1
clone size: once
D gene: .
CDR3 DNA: TGCGCCAGCAGCTTTACGGGAGACTCCTACAATGAGCAGTTCTTC
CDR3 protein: CASSFTGDSYNEQFF

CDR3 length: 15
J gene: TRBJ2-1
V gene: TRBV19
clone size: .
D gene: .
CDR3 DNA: TGTGCCAGTAGTATGGTGGGCTATCAGGGCAATGAGCAGTTCTTC
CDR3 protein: CASSMVGYQGNEQFF

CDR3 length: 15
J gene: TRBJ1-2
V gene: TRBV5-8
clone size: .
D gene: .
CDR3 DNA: TGTGCCAGCAGCTTAGAAGGAGGTCGGGGCTATGGCTACACCTTC
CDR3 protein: CASSLEGGRGYGYTF

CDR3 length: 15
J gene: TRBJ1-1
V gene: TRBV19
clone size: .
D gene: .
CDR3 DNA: TGTGCCAGCAACACGCTGAGGAAAAAGGAAACTGAAGCTTTCTTT
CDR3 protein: CASNTLRKKETEAFF

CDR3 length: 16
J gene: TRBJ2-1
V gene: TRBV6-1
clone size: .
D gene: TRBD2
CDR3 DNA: TGTGCCAGCAGTGGGGGGACTAGCGCCTTGGACAATGAGCAGTTCTTC
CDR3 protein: CASSGGTSALDNEQFF

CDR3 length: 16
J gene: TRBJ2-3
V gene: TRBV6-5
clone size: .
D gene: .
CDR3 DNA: TGTGCCAGCAGTTACACAACGACGGGTATACGGGATACGCAGTATTTT
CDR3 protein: CASSYTTTGIRDTQYF

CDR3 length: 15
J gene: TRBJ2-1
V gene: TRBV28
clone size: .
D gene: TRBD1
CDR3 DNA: TGTGCCAGCAGACCAGGGGGCAGCAGGCACAATGAGCAGTTCTTC
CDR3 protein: CASRPGGSRHNEQFF

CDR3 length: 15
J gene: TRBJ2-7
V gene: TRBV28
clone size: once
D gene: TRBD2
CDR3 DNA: TGTGCCAGCAGTACCCCCGGGGGGGGGTCCTACGAGCAGTACTTC
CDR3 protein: CASSTPGGGSYEQYF

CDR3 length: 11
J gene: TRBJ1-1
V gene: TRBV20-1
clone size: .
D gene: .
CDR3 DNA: TGCAGTGCCCCATACAGGACATCCTTGACCTTT
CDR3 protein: CSAPYRTSLTF

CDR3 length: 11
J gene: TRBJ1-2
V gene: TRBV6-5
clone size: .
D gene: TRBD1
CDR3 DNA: TGTGCCAGCACCCAGGGGGCTGGCTACACCTTC
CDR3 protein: CASTQGAGYTF

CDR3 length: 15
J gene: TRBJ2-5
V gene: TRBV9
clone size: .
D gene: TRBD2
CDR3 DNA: TGTGCCAGCAGCGATCCGGGACTAGCGTTAGAGACCCAGTACTTC
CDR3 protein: CASSDPGLALETQYF

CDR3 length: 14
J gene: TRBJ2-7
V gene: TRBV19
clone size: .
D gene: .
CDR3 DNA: TGTGCCAGTAGTATAAGGCCAGGGACCTACGAGCAGTACTTC
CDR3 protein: CASSIRPGTYEQYF

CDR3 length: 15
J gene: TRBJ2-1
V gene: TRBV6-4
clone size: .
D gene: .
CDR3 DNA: TGTGCCAGCAGTCCTTCGCGGTTCCGCAGCAATGAGCAGTTCTTC
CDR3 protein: CASSPSRFRSNEQFF

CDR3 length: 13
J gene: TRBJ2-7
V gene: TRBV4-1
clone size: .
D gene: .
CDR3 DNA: TGCGCCAGCAGCCTCGGGACTGATTACGAGCAGTACTTC
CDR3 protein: CASSLGTDYEQYF

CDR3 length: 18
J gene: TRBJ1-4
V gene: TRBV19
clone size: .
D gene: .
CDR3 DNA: TGTGCCAGTACTCAACAGGGCTACTTCTCAGGAACTAATGAAAAACTGTTTTTT
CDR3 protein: CASTQQGYFSGTNEKLFF

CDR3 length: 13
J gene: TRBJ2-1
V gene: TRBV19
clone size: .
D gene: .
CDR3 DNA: TGTGCCAGTAGTATAGAGGCCGGGAATGAGCAGTTCTTC
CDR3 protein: CASSIEAGNEQFF

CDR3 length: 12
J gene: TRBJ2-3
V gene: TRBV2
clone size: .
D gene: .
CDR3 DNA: TGTGCCAGCAGCGGACAGACAGATACGCAGTATTTT
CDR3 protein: CASSGQTDTQYF

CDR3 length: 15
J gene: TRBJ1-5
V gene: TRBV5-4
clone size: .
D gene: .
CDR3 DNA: TGTGCCAGCAGCTTGGGCGGGGGTTCCGATCAGCCCCAGCATTTT
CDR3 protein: CASSLGGGSDQPQHF

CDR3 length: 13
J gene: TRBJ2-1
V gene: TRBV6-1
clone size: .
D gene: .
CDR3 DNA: TGTGCCAGCTCGTCGGTTAGCCGTGGGGAGCAGTTCTTC
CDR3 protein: CASSSVSRGEQFF

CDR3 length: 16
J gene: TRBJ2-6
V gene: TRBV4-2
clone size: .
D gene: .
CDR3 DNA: TGTGCCAGCAGCCAAGAGGGCAGGGTTGGGGCCAACGTCCTGACTTTC
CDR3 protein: CASSQEGRVGANVLTF

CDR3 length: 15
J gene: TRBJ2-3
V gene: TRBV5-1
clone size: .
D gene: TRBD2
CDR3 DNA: TGCGCCAGCAGCCGCGGGACTAGGGTCGCAGATACGCAGTATTTT
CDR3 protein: CASSRGTRVADTQYF

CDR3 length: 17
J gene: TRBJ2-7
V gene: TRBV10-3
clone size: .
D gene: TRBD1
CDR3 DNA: TGTGCCATCAGTGGGACCCCAACAGGGGTTTTTAGCTACGAGCAGTACTTC
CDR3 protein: CAISGTPTGVFSYEQYF

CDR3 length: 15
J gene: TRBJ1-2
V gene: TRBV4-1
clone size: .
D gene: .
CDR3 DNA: TGCGCCAGCAGCCAAGATAGCGTCGGAATCTATGGCTACACCTTC
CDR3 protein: CASSQDSVGIYGYTF

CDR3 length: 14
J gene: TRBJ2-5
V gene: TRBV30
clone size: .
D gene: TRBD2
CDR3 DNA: TGTGCCTGGAGTGTATACGGGAGGTTGGAGACCCAGTACTTC
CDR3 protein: CAWSVYGRLETQYF

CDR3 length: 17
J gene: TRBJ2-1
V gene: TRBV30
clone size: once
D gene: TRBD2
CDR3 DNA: TGTGCCTGGAGTCGACCGGGACTAGCGGGGGGAAATGCGGAGCAGTTCTTC
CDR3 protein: CAWSRPGLAGGNAEQFF

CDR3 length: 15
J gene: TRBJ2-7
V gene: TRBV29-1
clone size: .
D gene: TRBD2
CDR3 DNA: TGCAGCGTTGGAAAGACTAGCGGGGGACCATACGAGCAGTACTTC
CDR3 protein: CSVGKTSGGPYEQYF

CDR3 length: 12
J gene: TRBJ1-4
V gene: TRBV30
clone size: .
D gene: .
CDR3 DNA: TGTGCCTGGAGTGCCCGGGGAGAAAAACTGTTTTTT
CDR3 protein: CAWSARGEKLFF

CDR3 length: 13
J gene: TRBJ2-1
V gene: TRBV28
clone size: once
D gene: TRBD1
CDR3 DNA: TGTGCCAGCAGTTCGCCCGACAGGGCTCATGCGTTCTTC
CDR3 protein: CASSSPDRAHAFF

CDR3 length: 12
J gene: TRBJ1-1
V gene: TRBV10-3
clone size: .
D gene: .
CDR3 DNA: TGTGCCATCAGTGAAACAAATACTGAAGCTTTCTTT
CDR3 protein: CAISETNTEAFF

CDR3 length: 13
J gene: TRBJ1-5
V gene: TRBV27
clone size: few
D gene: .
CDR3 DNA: TGTGCCAGCAGCAGGGTCTACAATCAGCCCCAGCATTTT
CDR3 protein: CASSRVYNQPQHF

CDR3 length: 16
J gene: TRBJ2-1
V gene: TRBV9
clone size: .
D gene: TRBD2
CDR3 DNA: TGTGCCAGCAGCGTAGGAGGTAGCGGGGGTTGGGATGAGCAGTTCTTC
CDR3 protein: CASSVGGSGGWDEQFF

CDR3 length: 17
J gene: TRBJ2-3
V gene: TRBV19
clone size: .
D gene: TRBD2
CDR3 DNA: TGTGCCAGTAGTTTCTCGGGACTAGCGGGGGCCACAGATACGCAGTATTTT
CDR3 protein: CASSFSGLAGATDTQYF